This T cell receptor beta chain came from a study of T cell responses to AZD1222 COVID-19 vaccine. Repertoires were generated with immunoSEQ multiplex PCR, while TCRdb's copy carries only in-frame clones and drops some. This table has around 190,000 clones, 88% appearing once. The V end was cut by 8 bases, the J end by 4 bases, with 17 bases between. The CDR3 spans 14 residues. The germline V gene has CDR1 LNHDA and CDR2 SQIVND (reference sequence). Comment on this clone: Its antigen is undetermined.

Study-level findings and limits: Donor demographics were predominantly white British with a female majority; clonal diversity may be underestimated. It was only after the peak T cell response that any repertoires were sampled.

This specimen was peripheral blood, taken on day 0 of AZD1222 vaccination. This clonotype was sampled from an adult in good health. The chain recombines TRBV19 with TRBJ2-5; D tentatively fits TRBD1 or TRBD2 (6 bases each). The CDR3 is CASAPGGIGETQYF. The CDR3 DNA reads as TGTGCCAGTGCCCCCGGGGGCATAGGAGAGACCCAGTACTTC.